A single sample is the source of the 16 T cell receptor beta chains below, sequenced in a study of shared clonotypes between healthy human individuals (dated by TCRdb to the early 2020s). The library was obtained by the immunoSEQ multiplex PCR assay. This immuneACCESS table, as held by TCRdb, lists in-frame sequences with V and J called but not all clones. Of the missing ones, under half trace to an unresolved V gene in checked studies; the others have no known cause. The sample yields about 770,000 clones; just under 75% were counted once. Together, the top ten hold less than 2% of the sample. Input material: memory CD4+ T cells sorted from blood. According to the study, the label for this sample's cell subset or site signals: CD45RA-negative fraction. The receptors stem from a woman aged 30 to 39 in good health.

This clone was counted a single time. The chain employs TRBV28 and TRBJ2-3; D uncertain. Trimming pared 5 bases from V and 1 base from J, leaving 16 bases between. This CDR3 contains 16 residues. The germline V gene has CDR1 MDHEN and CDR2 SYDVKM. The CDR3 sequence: CASSPYRSPGTDTQYF. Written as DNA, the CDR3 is TGTGCCAGCAGTCCCTATAGAAGTCCGGGCACAGATACGCAGTATTTT.

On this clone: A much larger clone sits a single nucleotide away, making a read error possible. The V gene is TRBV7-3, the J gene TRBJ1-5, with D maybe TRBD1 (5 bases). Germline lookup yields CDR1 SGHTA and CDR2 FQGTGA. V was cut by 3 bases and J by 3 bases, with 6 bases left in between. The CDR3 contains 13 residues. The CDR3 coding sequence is TGTGCCAGCAGCTTGACAGTCAATCAGCCCCAGCATTTT. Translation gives CASSLTVNQPQHF.

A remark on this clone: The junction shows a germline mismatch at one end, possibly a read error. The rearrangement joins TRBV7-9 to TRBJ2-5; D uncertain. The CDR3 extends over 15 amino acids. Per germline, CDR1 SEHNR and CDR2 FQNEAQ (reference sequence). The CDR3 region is CASSLVETLQVTQYF. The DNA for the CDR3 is TGTGCCAGCAGCTTAGTCGAAACCCTCCAAGTGACCCAGTACTTC.

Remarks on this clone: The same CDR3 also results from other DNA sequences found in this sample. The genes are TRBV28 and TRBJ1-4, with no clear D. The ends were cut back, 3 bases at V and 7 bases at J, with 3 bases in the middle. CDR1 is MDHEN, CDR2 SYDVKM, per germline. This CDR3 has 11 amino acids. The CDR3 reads CASSFLEKLFF. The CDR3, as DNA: TGTGCCAGCAGTTTTCTTGAAAAACTGTTTTTT.

CDR3 bases: TGTGCCAGCAGTTTTTACCAGAACACCGGGGAGCTGTTTTTT. Translating gives CASSFYQNTGELFF. This chain joins TRBV28 and TRBJ2-2; no definite D call. From germline, CDR1 is MDHEN and CDR2 SYDVKM. V was trimmed by 3 bases and J by 1 base, leaving 6 bases between them. CDR3 length: 14 amino acids.

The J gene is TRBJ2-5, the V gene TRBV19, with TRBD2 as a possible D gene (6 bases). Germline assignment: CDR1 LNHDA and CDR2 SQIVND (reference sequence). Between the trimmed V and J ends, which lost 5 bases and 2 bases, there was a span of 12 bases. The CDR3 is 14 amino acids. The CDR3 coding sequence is TGTGCCAGTAGTGCATTGACTAGGCAAGAGACCCAGTACTTC. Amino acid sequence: CASSALTRQETQYF.

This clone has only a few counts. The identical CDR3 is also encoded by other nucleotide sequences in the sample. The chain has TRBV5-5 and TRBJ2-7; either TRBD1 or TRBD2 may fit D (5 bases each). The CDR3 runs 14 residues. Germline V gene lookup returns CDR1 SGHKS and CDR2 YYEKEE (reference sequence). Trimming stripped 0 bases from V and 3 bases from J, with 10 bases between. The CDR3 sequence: CASSLGPGGYEQYF. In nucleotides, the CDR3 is TGTGCCAGCAGCTTGGGCCCTGGGGGCTACGAGCAGTACTTC.

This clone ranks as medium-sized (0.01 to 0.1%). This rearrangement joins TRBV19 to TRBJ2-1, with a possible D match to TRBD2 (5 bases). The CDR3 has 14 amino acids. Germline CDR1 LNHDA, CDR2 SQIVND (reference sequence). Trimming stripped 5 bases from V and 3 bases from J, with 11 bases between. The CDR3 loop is CASSPRTFYNEQFF. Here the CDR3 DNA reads TGTGCCAGTAGTCCCAGGACTTTCTACAATGAGCAGTTCTTC.

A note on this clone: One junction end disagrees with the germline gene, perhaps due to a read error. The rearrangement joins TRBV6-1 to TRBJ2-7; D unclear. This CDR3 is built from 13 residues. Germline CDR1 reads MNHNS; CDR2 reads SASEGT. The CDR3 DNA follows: TGTGCCAGCAGAGAAGCGTTAACCTACGAGCAGTACTTC. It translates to CASREALTYEQYF.

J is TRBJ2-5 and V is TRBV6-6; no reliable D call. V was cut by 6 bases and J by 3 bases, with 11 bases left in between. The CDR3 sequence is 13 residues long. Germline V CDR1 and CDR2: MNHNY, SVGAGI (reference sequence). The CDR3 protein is CASRVPSEETQYF. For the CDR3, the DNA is TGTGCCAGCAGAGTTCCGTCGGAAGAGACCCAGTACTTC.

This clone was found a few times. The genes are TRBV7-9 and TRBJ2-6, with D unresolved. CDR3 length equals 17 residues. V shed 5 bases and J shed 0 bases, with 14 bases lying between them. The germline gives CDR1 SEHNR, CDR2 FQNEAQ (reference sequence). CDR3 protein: CASSQNPIYSGANVLTF. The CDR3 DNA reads TGTGCCAGCAGCCAAAACCCAATCTACTCTGGGGCCAACGTCCTGACTTTC.

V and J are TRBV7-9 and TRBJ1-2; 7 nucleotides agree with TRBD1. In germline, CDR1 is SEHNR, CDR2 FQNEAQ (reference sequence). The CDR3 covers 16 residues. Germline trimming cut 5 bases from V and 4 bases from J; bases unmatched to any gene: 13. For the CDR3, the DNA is TGTGCCAGCAGCCCTGGGACAGAGACCCCGGGCTATGGCTACACCTTC. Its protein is CASSPGTETPGYGYTF.

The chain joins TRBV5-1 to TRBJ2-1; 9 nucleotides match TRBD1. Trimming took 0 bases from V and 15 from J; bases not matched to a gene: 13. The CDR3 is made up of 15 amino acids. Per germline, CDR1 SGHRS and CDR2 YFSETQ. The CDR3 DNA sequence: TGCGCCAGCAGCTTGGGGGACAGGGATAGTGTTTATCCGTTCTTC. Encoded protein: CASSLGDRDSVYPFF.

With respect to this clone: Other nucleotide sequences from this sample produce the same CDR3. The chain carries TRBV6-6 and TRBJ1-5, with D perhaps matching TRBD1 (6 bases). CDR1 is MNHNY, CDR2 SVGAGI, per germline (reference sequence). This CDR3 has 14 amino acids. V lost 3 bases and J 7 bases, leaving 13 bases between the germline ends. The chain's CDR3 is CASSYAGGGQPQHF. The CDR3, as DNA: TGTGCCAGCAGTTATGCGGGGGGCGGACAGCCCCAGCATTTT.

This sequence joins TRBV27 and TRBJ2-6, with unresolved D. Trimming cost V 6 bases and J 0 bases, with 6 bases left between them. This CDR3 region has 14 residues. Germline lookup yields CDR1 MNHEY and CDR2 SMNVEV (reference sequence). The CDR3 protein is CASRSGSGANVLTF. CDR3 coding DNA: TGTGCCAGCAGATCGGGCTCTGGGGCCAACGTCCTGACTTTC. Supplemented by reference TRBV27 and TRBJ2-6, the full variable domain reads EAQVTQNPRYLITVTGKKLTVTCSQNMNHEYMSWYRQDPGLGLRQIYYSMNVEVTDKGDVPEGYKVSRKEKRNFPLILESPSPNQTSLYFCASRSGSGANVLTFGAGSRLTVL.

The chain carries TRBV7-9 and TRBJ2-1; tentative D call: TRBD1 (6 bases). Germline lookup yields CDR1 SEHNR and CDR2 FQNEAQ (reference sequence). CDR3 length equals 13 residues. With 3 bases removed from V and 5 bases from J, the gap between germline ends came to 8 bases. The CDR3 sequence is CASSFAGDNEQFF. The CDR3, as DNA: TGTGCCAGCAGCTTTGCAGGGGACAATGAGCAGTTCTTC.